This T cell receptor beta chain was profiled in a study of post-analysis software for immune sequencing data (dated by TCRdb to between 2014 and 2017). With regard to the full study: Disease courses on record covered relapsing-remitting, secondary progressive and progressive-relapsing multiple sclerosis, though some patients had no subtype annotation. Patient repertoires were compared against ten to eleven previously published healthy control repertoires from donors aged roughly 6 to 28 years. A subset of samples was prepared in parallel using single-end sample barcoding, then pooled and co-amplified after Illumina adapter ligation. General findings and caveats noted by the study authors: Multiple sclerosis patients had significantly lower normalized Chao1 diversity than controls, a result that suggests substantial peripheral T-cell clonal expansion. The multiple sclerosis patient group was slightly younger than the control group. Direct clustering with F measure revealed strong co-clustering of samples prepared in the same batch, which led to a batch-effect correction. Roughly 5 TRBV segments, including TRBV5-6, TRBV5-1 and TRBV20-1, were significantly more frequent in patients than controls.

This clonotype has only a few counts. Its antigen specificity is not known. The sample holds no much larger clone one base away, and base qualities are not on file. The method was PCR. TCRdb names Illumina HiSeq 2500 as the instrument used. To reduce PCR and sequencing biases, unique molecular identifiers were built into the TCR beta cDNA libraries. Per 1 to 10 million input T cells, roughly 500,000 cDNA molecules were obtained, such that each molecule approximated one T cell. The patient libraries were prepared and sequenced with the same protocol used for the earlier healthy control dataset. Within a given batch, samples were prepared together, multiplexed and sequenced on the same HiSeq lane. The authors' analysis ran thus. MIGEC handled the raw barcoded reads, throwing out single-read molecular identifier groups before consensus assembly and CDR3 extraction. VDJtools was used for post-analysis of the clonotype tables, with diversity normalized by down-sampling every dataset to the smallest sample size. In repertoire overlap clustering, CDR3 amino acid sequences, but not nucleotide sequences, were matched to correct batch-related cross-sample contamination. TCRdb applied fastp at Q25 and MiXCR to the public reads, then kept only in-frame beta chains. Rows matching on CDR3 protein sequence are summarized as one entry with the most common DNA and genes. The V and J calls were not made by the authors but by TCRdb's processing. Here the sample has 350,000 to 500,000 distinct CDR3 sequences; approximately 37% occur a single time. The ten most abundant clones make up around 8% of the sample.

TCR beta repertoires were profiled from peripheral blood of approximately 13 young patients with multiple sclerosis to demonstrate the VDJtools post-analysis software. The multiple sclerosis patients were children and adolescents between roughly 6 and 16 years of age. Trimming leaves V shorter by 6 bases and J shorter by 4 bases, with the junction holding 3 bases beyond the gene matches. The CDR3 starts with the cysteine, ends with the phenylalanine, and has 13 residues. The sequence is cut down to CDR3 DNA, 39 bases in frame from base 1. CDR1 and CDR2 (MNHNY, SVGAGI) derive from the germline V gene (reference sequence).

Sequencing was done on a sample of blood. The receptor was isolated from a girl under 10 years old with multiple sclerosis. The chain employs TRBV6-6 and TRBJ2-1; the central 7 bases match TRBD2. The CDR3 corresponds to CASSLADYNEQFF. The nucleotides are TGTGCCAGCAGCCTAGCGGATTACAATGAGCAGTTCTTC.